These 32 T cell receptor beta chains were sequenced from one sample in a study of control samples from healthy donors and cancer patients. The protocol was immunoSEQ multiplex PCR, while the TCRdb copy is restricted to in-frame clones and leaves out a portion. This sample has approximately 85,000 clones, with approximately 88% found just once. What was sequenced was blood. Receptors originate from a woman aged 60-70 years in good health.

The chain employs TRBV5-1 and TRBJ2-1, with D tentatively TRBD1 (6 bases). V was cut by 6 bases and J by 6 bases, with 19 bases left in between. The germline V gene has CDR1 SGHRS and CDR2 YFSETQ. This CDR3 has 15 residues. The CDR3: CASTLGGQLGNEQFF. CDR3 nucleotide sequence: TGCGCCAGCACCCTGGGTGGACAGCTGGGCAATGAGCAGTTCTTC.

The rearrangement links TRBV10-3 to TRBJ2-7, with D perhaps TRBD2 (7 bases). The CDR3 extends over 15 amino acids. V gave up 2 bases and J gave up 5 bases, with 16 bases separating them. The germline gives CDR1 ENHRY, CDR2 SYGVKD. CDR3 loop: CAISEIGGPVNEQYF. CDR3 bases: TGTGCCATCAGTGAGATCGGGGGGCCTGTCAACGAGCAGTACTTC.

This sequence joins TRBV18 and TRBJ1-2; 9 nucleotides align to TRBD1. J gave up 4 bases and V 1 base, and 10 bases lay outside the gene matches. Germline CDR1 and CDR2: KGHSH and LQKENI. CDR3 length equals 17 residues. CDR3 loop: CASSPLDRGKPPYGYTF. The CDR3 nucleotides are TGTGCCAGCTCACCACTAGACAGGGGGAAACCCCCCTATGGCTACACCTTC.

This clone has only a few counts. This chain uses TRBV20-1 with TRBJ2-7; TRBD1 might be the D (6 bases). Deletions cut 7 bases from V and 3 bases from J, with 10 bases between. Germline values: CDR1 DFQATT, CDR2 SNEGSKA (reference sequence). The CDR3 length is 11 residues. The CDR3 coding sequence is TGCAGTGTTCTCAGGGGCTACGAGCAGTACTTC. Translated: CSVLRGYEQYF.

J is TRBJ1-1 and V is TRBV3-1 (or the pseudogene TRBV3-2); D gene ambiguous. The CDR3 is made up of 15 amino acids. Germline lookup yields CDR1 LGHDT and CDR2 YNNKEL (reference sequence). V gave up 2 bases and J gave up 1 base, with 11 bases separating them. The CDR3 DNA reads TGTGCCAGCAGCCAAAGTCCCAGGTGGAACACTGAAGCTTTCTTT. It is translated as CASSQSPRWNTEAFF.

Written as DNA, the CDR3 is TGTGCCAGCAGTTTCGGCGGCTCCTATGGCTACACCTTC. This encodes CASSFGGSYGYTF. The V gene is TRBV27, the J gene TRBJ1-2, with unresolved D. Germline V gene lookup returns CDR1 MNHEY and CDR2 SMNVEV (reference sequence). This CDR3 has 13 residues. The V end lost 3 bases, the J end lost 4 bases, and 9 bases lay between the germline ends.

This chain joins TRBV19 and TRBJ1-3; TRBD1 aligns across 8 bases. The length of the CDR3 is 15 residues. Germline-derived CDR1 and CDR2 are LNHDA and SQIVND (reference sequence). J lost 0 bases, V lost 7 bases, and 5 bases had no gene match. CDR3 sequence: CASIDRGRSGNTIYF. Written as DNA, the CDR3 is TGTGCCAGTATCGACAGGGGTCGCTCTGGAAACACCATATATTTT. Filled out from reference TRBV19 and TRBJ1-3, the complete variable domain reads DGGITQSPKYLFRKEGQNVTLSCEQNLNHDAMYWYRQDPGQGLRLIYYSQIVNDFQKGDIAEGYSVSREKKESFPLTVTSAQKNPTAFYLCASIDRGRSGNTIYFGEGSWLTVV.

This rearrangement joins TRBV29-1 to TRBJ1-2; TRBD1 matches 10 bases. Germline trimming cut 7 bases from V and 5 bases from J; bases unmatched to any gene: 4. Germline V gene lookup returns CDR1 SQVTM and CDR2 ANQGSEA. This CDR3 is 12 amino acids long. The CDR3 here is CSAGQGTYGYTF. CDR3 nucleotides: TGCAGCGCGGGACAGGGGACTTATGGCTACACCTTC.

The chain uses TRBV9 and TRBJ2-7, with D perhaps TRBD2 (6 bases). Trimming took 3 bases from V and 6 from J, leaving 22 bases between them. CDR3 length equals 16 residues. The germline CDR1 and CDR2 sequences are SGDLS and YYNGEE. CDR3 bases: TGTGCCAGCAGCGATCCCCGGGCTAGCGCCAAGGGCGAGCAGTACTTC. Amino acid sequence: CASSDPRASAKGEQYF.

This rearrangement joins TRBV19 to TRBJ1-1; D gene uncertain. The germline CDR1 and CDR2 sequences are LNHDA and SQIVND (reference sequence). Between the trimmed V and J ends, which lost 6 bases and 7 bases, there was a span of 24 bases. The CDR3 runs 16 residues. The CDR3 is CASRPGPGQVKDEAFF. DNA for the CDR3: TGTGCCAGTAGGCCCGGACCGGGCCAGGTTAAAGATGAAGCTTTCTTT.

The CDR3 bases are TGTGCCAGCACCTTCAATGGCGGTTCACCCCTCCACTTT. Amino acid sequence: CASTFNGGSPLHF. The gene calls are TRBV12-3 or TRBV12-4 and TRBJ1-6; D uncertain. The CDR3 spans 13 residues. Deletions cut 7 bases from V and 9 bases from J, with 13 bases between.

CDR3 bases: TGTGCCAGCAGCGACAGGGGGTGGAACGGCTACACCTTC. Translation: CASSDRGWNGYTF. The chain couples TRBV6-5 to TRBJ1-2; 9 bases map to TRBD1. The CDR3 has 13 amino acids. Per the germline V gene, CDR1 is MNHEY and CDR2 is SVGAGI. V lost 6 bases to trimming and J lost 8 bases; unmatched junction nucleotides: 7.

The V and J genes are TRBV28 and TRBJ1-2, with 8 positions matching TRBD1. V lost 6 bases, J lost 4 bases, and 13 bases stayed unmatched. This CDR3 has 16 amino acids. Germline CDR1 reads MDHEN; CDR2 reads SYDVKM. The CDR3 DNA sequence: TGTGCCAGCAGGCTGGGGTGGGCAGGGGGCGTCTATGGCTACACCTTC. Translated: CASRLGWAGGVYGYTF.

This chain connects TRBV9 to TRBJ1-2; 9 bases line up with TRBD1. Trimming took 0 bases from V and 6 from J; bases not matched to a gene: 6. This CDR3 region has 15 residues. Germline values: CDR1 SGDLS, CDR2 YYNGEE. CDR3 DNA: TGTGCCAGCAGCGTAGCCCCGGGGACAGGGAATGGCTACACCTTC. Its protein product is CASSVAPGTGNGYTF.

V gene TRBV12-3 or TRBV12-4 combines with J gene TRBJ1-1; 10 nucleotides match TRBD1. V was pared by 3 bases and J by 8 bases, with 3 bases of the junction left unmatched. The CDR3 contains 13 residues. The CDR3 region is CASSFWGQGEAFF. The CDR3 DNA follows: TGTGCCAGCAGTTTTTGGGGACAGGGGGAAGCTTTCTTT.

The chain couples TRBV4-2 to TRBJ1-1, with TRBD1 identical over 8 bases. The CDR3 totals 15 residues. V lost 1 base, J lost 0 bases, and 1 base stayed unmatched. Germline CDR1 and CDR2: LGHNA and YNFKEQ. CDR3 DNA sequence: TGTGCCAGCAGCCAAGGGACAGGGATGAACACTGAAGCTTTCTTT. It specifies CASSQGTGMNTEAFF.

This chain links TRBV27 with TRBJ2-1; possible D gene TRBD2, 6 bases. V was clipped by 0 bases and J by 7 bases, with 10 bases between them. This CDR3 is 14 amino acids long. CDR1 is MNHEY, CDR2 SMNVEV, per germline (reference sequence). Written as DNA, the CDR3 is TGTGCCAGCAGTTTATCTGGGGGGTGGAATGAGCAGTTCTTC. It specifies CASSLSGGWNEQFF.

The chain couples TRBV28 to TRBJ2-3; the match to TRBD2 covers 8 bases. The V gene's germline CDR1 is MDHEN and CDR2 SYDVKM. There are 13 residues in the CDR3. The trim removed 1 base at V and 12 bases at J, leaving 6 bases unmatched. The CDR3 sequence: CASSLFSGGPQYF. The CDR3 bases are TGTGCCAGCAGTTTATTCTCGGGGGGGCCCCAGTATTTT.

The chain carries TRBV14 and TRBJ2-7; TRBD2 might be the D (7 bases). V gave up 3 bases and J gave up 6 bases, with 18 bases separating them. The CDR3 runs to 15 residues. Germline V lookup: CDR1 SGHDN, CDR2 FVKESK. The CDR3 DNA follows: TGTGCCAGCAGCCACCAACGGGGTGGGGGGGCCGAGCAGTACTTC. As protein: CASSHQRGGGAEQYF.

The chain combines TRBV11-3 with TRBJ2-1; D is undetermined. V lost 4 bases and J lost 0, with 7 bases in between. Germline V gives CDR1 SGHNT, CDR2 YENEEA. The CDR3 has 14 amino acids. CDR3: CASSWPGSYNEQFF. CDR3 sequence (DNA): TGTGCCAGCAGCTGGCCAGGCTCCTACAATGAGCAGTTCTTC.

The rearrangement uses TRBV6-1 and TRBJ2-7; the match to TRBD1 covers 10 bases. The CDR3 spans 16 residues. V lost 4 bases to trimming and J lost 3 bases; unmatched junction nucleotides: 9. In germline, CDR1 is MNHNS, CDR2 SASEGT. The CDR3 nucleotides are TGTGCCAGCAGTGCACCGGGACAGGGGACCGGCTACGAGCAGTACTTC. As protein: CASSAPGQGTGYEQYF.

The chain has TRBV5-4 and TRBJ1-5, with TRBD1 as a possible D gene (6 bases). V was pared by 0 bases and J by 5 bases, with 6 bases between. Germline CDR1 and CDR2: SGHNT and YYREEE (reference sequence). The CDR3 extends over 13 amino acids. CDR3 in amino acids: CASSLDRDQPQHF. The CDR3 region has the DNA TGTGCCAGCAGCTTGGACAGGGATCAGCCCCAGCATTTT.

In DNA, the CDR3 is TGTGCCAGTAGAAACGGACATCCTGGAGCTAGCACTGAAGCTTTCTTT. This codes for CASRNGHPGASTEAFF. This sequence joins TRBV19 and TRBJ1-1, with a tentative D call TRBD1 (5 bases). CDR3 length: 16 residues. V was trimmed by 6 bases and J by 4 bases, leaving 21 bases between them. Germline V CDR1 and CDR2: LNHDA, SQIVND (reference sequence).

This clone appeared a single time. The CDR3 coding sequence is TGTGCCAGCAGCGCGGCCCCATTGAACACTGAAGCTTTCTTT. This gives the protein CASSAAPLNTEAFF. The V call is TRBV9, the J call TRBJ1-1; D gene uncertain. In germline, CDR1 is SGDLS, CDR2 YYNGEE. Trimming pared 3 bases from V and 0 bases from J, leaving 9 bases between. The CDR3 has 14 residues.

The CDR3 sequence is CASSLRLAGDNEQFF. The CDR3 nucleotides read TGCGCCAGCAGCCTGAGACTAGCGGGGGACAATGAGCAGTTCTTC. The rearrangement uses TRBV4-1 and TRBJ2-1; 12 bases are a match to TRBD2. Germline V gene data show CDR1 as MGHRA and CDR2 as YSYEKL. There are 15 residues in the CDR3. V shed 4 bases and J 5 bases; nucleotides not matched to a gene: 3.

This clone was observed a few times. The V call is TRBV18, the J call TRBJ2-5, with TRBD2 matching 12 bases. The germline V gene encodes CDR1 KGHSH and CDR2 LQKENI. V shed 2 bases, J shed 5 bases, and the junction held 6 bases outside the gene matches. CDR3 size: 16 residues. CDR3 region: CASSPKTSGSRETQYF. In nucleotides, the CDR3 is TGTGCCAGCTCACCAAAGACTAGCGGGAGTAGGGAGACCCAGTACTTC.

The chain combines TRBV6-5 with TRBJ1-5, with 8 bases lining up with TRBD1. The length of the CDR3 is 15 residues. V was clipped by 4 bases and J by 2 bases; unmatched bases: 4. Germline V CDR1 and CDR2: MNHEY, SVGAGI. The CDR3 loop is CASSSKDRGNQPQHF. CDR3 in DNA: TGTGCCAGCAGTTCGAAGGACAGGGGCAATCAGCCCCAGCATTTT.

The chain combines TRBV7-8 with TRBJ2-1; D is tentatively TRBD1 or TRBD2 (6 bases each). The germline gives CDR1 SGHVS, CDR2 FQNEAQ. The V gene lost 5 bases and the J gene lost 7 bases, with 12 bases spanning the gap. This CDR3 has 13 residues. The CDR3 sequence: CASSQGTVNEQFF. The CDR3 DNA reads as TGTGCCAGCAGCCAGGGGACTGTAAATGAGCAGTTCTTC.

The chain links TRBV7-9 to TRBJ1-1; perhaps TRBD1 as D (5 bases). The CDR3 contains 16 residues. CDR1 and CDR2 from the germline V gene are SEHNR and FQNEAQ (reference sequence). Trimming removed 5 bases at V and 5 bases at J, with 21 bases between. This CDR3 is CASSPHAEGIETEAFF. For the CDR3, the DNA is TGTGCCAGCAGCCCCCACGCAGAGGGGATAGAAACTGAAGCTTTCTTT. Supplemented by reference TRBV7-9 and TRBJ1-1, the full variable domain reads DTGVSQNPRHKITKRGQNVTFRCDPISEHNRLYWYRQTLGQGPEFLTYFQNEAQLEKSRLLSDRFSAERPKGSFSTLEIQRTEQGDSAMYLCASSPHAEGIETEAFFGQGTRLTVV.

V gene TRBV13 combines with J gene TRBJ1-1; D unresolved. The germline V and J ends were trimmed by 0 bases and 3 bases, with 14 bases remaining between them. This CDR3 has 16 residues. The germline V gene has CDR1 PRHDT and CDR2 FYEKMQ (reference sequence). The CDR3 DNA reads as TGTGCCAGCAGCTTAGGTATGCAGACTTTGTACACTGAAGCTTTCTTT. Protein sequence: CASSLGMQTLYTEAFF.

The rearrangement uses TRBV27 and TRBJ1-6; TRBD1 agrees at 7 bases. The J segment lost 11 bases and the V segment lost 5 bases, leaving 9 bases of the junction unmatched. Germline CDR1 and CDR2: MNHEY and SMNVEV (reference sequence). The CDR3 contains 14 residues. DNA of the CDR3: TGTGCCAGCAGTCCCGACAGGGTTCGGCCACCCCTCCACTTT. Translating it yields CASSPDRVRPPLHF.

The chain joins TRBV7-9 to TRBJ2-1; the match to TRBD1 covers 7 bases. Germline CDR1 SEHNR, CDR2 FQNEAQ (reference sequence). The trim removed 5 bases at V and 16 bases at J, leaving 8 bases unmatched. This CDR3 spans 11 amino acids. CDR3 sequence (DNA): TGTGCCAGCAGCCAACAGGGGATTGCCTTCTTC. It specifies CASSQQGIAFF.